This T cell receptor (beta chain) was sequenced during a study of T-cell memory formation after mild COVID-19. TCRdb processed the 5' RACE reads anew with MiXCR; each CDR3 protein has one entry. The sample has about 560,000 distinct CDR3 sequences; 18% are singletons. There are 9 residues in the CDR3. Trimming left V 8 bases short and J 7 bases short, with 4 bases between. From germline, CDR1 is MNHEY and CDR2 SVGEGT. Findings of the study overall: Prior to infection, memory already included some responding clones, suggesting cross-reactive memory joined.

This clonotype was counted between two and nine times. Its antigen is not known. Sample: PBMCs or a T cell subset sorted from them (not recorded which). This clonotype originated in an adult woman who had mild COVID-19 (a few samples of this study predate the infection). Cell type and time point are not known. The chain couples TRBV6-2 or TRBV6-3 to TRBJ2-3; D gene unclear. For the CDR3, the DNA is TGTGCCAGCGGTAATACGCAGTATTTT. It encodes CASGNTQYF.